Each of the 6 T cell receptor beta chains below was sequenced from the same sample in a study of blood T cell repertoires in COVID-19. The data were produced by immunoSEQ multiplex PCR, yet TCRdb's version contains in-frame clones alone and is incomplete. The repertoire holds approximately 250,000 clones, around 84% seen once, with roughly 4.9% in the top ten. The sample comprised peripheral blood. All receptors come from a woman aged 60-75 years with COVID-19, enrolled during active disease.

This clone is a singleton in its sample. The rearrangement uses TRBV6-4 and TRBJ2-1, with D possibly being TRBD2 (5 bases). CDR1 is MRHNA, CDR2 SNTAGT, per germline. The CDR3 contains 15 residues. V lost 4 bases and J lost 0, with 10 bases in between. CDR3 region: CASSVAPASYNEQFF. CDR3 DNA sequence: TGTGCCAGCAGTGTAGCGCCTGCCTCCTACAATGAGCAGTTCTTC.

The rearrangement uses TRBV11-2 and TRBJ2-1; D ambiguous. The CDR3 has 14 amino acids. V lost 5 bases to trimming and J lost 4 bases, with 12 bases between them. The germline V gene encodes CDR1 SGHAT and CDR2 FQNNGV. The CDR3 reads CASSPGGAYNEQFF. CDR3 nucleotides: TGTGCCAGCAGCCCCGGCGGCGCTTACAATGAGCAGTTCTTC.

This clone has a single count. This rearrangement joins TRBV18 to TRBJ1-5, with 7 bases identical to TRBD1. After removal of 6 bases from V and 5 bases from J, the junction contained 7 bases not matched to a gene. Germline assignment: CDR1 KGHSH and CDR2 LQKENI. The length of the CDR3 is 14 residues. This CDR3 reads CASSSKGADQPQHF. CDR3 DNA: TGTGCCAGCTCGTCCAAGGGGGCGGATCAGCCCCAGCATTTT. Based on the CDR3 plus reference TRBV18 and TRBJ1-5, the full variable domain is NAGVMQNPRHLVRRRGQEARLRCSPMKGHSHVYWYRQLPEEGLKFMVYLQKENIIDESGMPKERFSAEFPKEGPSILRIQQVVRGDSAAYFCASSSKGADQPQHFGDGTRLSIL.

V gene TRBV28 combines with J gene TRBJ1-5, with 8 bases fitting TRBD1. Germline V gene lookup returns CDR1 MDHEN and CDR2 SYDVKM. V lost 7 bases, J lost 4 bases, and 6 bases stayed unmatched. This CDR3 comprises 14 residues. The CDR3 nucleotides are TGTGCCAGCAAGGAGAGACAGGGGAATCAGCCCCAGCATTTT. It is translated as CASKERQGNQPQHF.

CDR3 loop: CASSPDPRDSNEKLFF. CDR3 DNA sequence: TGCGCCAGCAGCCCGGATCCCCGGGACAGTAATGAAAAACTGTTTTTT. The V and J genes are TRBV5-1 and TRBJ1-4; 7 bases match TRBD1. Trimming removed 4 bases from V and 4 bases from J; junction bases left unmatched: 10. There are 16 residues in the CDR3. Per the germline V gene, CDR1 is SGHRS and CDR2 is YFSETQ.

The CDR3 DNA follows: TGTGCCAGCAGCCAAGGAGACAGGGGGCTGAGTCAGCCCCAGCATTTT. It translates to CASSQGDRGLSQPQHF. The chain has TRBV3-1 (or the pseudogene TRBV3-2) and TRBJ1-5; TRBD1 aligns across 10 bases. From germline, CDR1 is LGHDT and CDR2 YNNKEL (reference sequence). The CDR3 totals 16 residues. The V gene end was trimmed by 1 base and the J gene end by 6 bases; junction bases not matched to a gene: 6.